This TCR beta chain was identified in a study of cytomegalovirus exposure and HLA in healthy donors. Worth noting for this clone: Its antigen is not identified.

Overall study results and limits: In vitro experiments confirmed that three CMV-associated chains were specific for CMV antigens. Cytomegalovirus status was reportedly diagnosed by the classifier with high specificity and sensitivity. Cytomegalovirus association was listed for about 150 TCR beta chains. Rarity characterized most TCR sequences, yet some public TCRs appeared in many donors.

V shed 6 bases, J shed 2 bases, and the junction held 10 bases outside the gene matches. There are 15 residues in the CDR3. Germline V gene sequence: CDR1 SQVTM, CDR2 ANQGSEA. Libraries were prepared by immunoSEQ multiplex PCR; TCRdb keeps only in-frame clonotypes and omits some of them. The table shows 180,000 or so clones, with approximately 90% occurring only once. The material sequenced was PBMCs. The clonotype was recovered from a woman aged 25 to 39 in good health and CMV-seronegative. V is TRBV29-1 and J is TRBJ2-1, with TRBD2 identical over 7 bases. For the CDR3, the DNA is TGCAGCGTATCTAAAGCGGGGAAAGCCTACAATGAGCAGTTCTTC. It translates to CSVSKAGKAYNEQFF.